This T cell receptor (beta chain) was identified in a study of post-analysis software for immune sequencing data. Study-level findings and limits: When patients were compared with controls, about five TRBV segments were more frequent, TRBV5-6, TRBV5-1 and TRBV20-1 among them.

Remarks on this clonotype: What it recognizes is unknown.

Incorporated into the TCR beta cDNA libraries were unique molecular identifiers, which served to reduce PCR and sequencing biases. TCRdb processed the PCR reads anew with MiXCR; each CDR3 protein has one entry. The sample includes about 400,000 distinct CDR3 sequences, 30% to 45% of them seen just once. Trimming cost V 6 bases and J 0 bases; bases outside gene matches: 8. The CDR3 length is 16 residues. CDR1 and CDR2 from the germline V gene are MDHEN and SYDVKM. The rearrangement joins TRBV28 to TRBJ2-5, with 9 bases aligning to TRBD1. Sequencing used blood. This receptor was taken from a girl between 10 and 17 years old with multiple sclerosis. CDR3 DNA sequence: TGTGCCAGCAGAATACCAGGGACAGGGAACCAAGAGACCCAGTACTTC. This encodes CASRIPGTGNQETQYF. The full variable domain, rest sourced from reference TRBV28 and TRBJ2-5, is DVKVTQSSRYLVKRTGEKVFLECVQDMDHENMFWYRQDPGLGLRLIYFSYDVKMKEKGDIPEGYSVSREKKERFSLILESASTNQTSMYLCASRIPGTGNQETQYFGPGTRLLVL.